This T cell receptor (beta chain) was sequenced in a study of cytomegalovirus exposure and HLA in healthy donors. The PCR employed 60 Vbeta primers together with 13 Jbeta primers. TCRdb's table, derived via immunoSEQ multiplex PCR, lists solely in-frame clones and lacks some. The sample contains 110,000 to 150,000 clones, roughly four fifths of which appear only once. V shed 1 base, J shed 8 bases, and the junction held 6 bases outside the gene matches. This CDR3 contains 14 residues. CDR1 and CDR2 (germline): SGHNT, YYREEE (reference sequence). The rearrangement uses TRBV5-4 and TRBJ1-2, with TRBD1 matching over 9 bases. Material for sequencing was PBMCs. This receptor was obtained from a woman aged 40-49 years in good health and CMV-seronegative. In DNA, the CDR3 is TGTGCCAGCAGCTTGCGGGACAGGGCAAAAGGCTACACCTTC. Translating it yields CASSLRDRAKGYTF. Filled out from reference TRBV5-4 and TRBJ1-2, the complete variable domain reads ETGVTQSPTHLIKTRGQQVTLRCSSQSGHNTVSWYQQALGQGPQFIFQYYREEENGRGNFPPRFSGLQFPNYSSELNVNALELDDSALYLCASSLRDRAKGYTFGSGTRLTVV.